The 3 T cell receptor beta chains listed next were all sequenced from one sample in a study of a mutant IDH1 vaccine in newly diagnosed glioma. Which antigens these TCRs recognize remains unknown. Clones were read by immunoSEQ multiplex PCR, and TCRdb kept only the in-frame ones, dropping some. Among approximately 50,000 clones listed, about 86% were seen once. Noted time point: week 35, safety follow-up. Doses comprised 300 ug of mutant IDH1 20-mer peptide each, plus topical imiquimod. The sequences come from PBMCs, collected from a glioma patient whose treatment included an IDH1 peptide vaccine. Source of these receptors: a man aged 35-49 years with glioma.

The rearrangement links TRBV5-1 to TRBJ1-4, with D perhaps matching TRBD1 (6 bases). Germline CDR1 reads SGHRS; CDR2 reads YFSETQ. This CDR3 region has 15 residues. V lost 4 bases to trimming and J lost 2 bases, with 12 bases between them. The CDR3, as DNA: TGCGCCAGCAGCATCGGAAGGGGGACTAATGAAAAACTGTTTTTT. This codes for CASSIGRGTNEKLFF.

The chain couples TRBV6-5 to TRBJ1-1, with a possible D match to TRBD1 (6 bases). Germline-derived CDR1 and CDR2 are MNHEY and SVGAGI. The CDR3 length is 15 residues. V was cut by 2 bases and J by 1 base, with 11 bases left in between. This chain's CDR3 is CASSYSRGRNTEAFF. The CDR3 nucleotides read TGTGCCAGCAGTTACAGCAGGGGCAGGAACACTGAAGCTTTCTTT.

This chain joins TRBV28 and TRBJ1-3; no clear D. Germline loops: CDR1 MDHEN, CDR2 SYDVKM. The CDR3 has 15 residues. Trimming took 2 bases from V and 3 from J, leaving 11 bases between them. Written as DNA, the CDR3 is TGTGCCAGCAGTTTAAGTTTTACAGTTGGAAACACCATATATTTT. This gives the protein CASSLSFTVGNTIYF.